These T cell receptor beta chains were read from a single sample in a study of CD8+CD57+ T cells in acquired aplastic anemia. TCRdb recomputed calls from the reads with MiXCR, one row per CDR3 protein. The data hold roughly 200,000 distinct CDR3 sequences, with approximately 60% observed a single time. The sequenced sample was sorted CD4+, CD8+, or CD8+CD57+ T cells (not recorded which) from PBMCs. The receptors shown here come from a human donor in good health. CDR3s include the opening cysteine and the closing phenylalanine or tryptophan. The order of the fields is V gene, J gene, CDR3 protein.

>TRBV20-1|TRBJ1-6
CSARKLDEGYNSPLHF
>TRBV6-1|TRBJ2-2
CASRPGLAGTLNTGELFF
>TRBV5-1|TRBJ2-7
CASSLGPIYEQYF
>TRBV2|TRBJ2-2
CASKWTSVHTGELFF
>TRBV20-1|TRBJ1-5
CSASLQGALGNQPQHF
>TRBV4-3|TRBJ2-7
CASSEMIGSYEQYF
>TRBV3-1|TRBJ1-2
CASSQGSWGGYTF
>TRBV7-3|TRBJ1-2
CASSQGNYGYTF
>TRBV4-2|TRBJ1-1
CASSQDWVGGTEAFF
>TRBV4-1|TRBJ2-3
CASSRTSGLEEGSTDTQYF
>TRBV24-1|TRBJ1-5
CATSGTAGQPQHF
>TRBV5-1|TRBJ1-3
CASSLGNTAQGNTIYF
>TRBV25-1|TRBJ2-5
CATKWETQYF
>TRBV11-3|TRBJ2-1
CASSSPPTNEQFF
>TRBV7-8|TRBJ2-1
CASSLGVRGTYNEQFF
>TRBV20-1|TRBJ2-4
CSAREAVQGQNIQYF
>TRBV6-6|TRBJ2-1
CATVGAGGNVGEQFF
>TRBV19|TRBJ1-1
CASTLPGVNTEAFF
>TRBV7-9|TRBJ1-1
CASSLTDEGARGTEAFF
>TRBV19|TRBJ2-7
CASSAWTGNYEQYF
>TRBV15|TRBJ2-5
CATTAGTQETQYF
>TRBV10-2|TRBJ2-7
CASSLRDLIYEQYF
>TRBV28|TRBJ2-7
CASGQASYEQYF
>TRBV24-1|TRBJ2-7
CATYEQYF
>TRBV9|TRBJ2-2
CASSVVESGELFF
>TRBV20-1|TRBJ2-5
CSASSARGSQETQYF